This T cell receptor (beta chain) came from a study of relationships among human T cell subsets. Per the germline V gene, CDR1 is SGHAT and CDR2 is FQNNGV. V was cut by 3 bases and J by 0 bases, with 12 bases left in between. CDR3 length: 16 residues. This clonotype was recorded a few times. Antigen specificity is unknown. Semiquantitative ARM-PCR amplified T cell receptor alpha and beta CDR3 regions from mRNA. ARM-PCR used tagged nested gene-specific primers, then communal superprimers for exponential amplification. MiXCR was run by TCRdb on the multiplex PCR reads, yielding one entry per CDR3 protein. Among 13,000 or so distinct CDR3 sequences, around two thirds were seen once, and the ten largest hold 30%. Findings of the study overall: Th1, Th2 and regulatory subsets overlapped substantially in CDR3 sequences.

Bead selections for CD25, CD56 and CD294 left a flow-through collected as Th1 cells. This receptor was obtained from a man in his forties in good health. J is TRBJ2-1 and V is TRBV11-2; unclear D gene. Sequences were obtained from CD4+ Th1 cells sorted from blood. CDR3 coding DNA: TGTGCCAGCAGCTTCCAGCCCCCGAGCTCCTACAATGAGCAGTTCTTC. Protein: CASSFQPPSSYNEQFF. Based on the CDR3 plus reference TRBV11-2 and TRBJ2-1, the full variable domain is EAGVAQSPRYKIIEKRQSVAFWCNPISGHATLYWYQQILGQGPKLLIQFQNNGVVDDSQLPKDRFSAERLKGVDSTLKIQPAKLEDSAVYLCASSFQPPSSYNEQFFGPGTRLTVL.